This T cell receptor (beta chain) appears in the sequencing data of a study of OX40 agonist ivuxolimab in advanced cancers. Study in general: People in dose escalation had one of these cancers: hepatocellular carcinoma, melanoma, renal cell or head and neck cancer.

Comment on this clone: Its target is not known.

Autoimmune disease history or systemic immunosuppression led to patients being barred. Assay used: immunoSEQ multiplex PCR; TCRdb lists only in-frame clones, some missing. The sample contains 80,000 or so clones, 86% of which appear only once. The study's findings and limits: Researchers report that CD8+ T cells had, on average, more expanded clones than CD4+. Nonresponders, in some cases, also had low normalized T-cell clonal expansion.

The sequence was collected from an adult with an advanced solid tumor such as melanoma, head and neck, liver or kidney cancer. The sample was CD4+ or CD8+ T cells sorted from blood, taken in a trial of the OX40 agonist ivuxolimab.

CDR3 in DNA: TGCGCCACCAAATTACAGGGGGAGTCCTACGAGCAGTACTTC. This encodes CATKLQGESYEQYF. The chain combines TRBV5-1 with TRBJ2-7; 8 nucleotides agree with TRBD1. Per germline, CDR1 SGHRS and CDR2 YFSETQ. The CDR3 is 14 amino acids. V gave up 9 bases and J gave up 1 base; unmatched junction bases: 9.